The 25 T cell receptor beta chains below all came from one sample that was sequenced in a study of OX40 agonist ivuxolimab in advanced cancers. Repertoires were generated with immunoSEQ multiplex PCR, while TCRdb's copy carries only in-frame clones and drops some. The data contain some 62,000 clones, approximately 85% of them singletons. The specimen comprised CD4+ or CD8+ T cells sorted from blood, sampled in a trial of the OX40 agonist ivuxolimab. These receptors all stem from an adult with an advanced solid tumor such as melanoma, head and neck, liver or kidney cancer.

The V gene is TRBV27, the J gene TRBJ2-2; 10 positions match TRBD2. CDR3 size: 15 residues. Trimming removed 3 bases from V and 7 bases from J; junction bases left unmatched: 5. In germline, CDR1 is MNHEY, CDR2 SMNVEV (reference sequence). CDR3 sequence (DNA): TGTGCCAGCAGTTTTTCTAGCGGGGGCGGCGGGGAGCTGTTTTTT. Translation gives CASSFSSGGGGELFF.

The chain uses TRBV28 and TRBJ1-5; 8 bases are shared with TRBD1. Losses at the gene ends were 4 bases for V and 11 bases for J; bases not matched to a gene: 13. Germline V CDR1 and CDR2: MDHEN, SYDVKM. CDR3 size: 15 residues. The CDR3 region has the DNA TGTGCCAGCAGTTCCCCGGGGACAGGCCTCTCAGCCCAGCATTTT. As protein: CASSSPGTGLSAQHF.

The CDR3 DNA reads as TGCAGCGTTGAAGATTTCCAGGGCGCAGATACGCAGTATTTT. It translates to CSVEDFQGADTQYF. The chain recombines TRBV29-1 with TRBJ2-3, with D tentatively TRBD1 (5 bases). CDR1 and CDR2 (germline): SQVTM, ANQGSEA. V was cut by 0 bases and J by 4 bases, with 11 bases left in between. CDR3 length equals 14 residues.

This chain links TRBV15 with TRBJ2-3; a possible D gene is TRBD1 (5 bases). Germline CDR1 is LNHNV and CDR2 is YYDKDF (reference sequence). Between the trimmed V and J ends, which lost 4 bases and 4 bases, there was a span of 12 bases. The CDR3 loop spans 14 amino acids. CDR3 nucleotides: TGTGCCACCAGCAATGTAAGGGGTTCAGATACGCAGTATTTT. Encoded protein: CATSNVRGSDTQYF.

This rearrangement joins TRBV5-1 to TRBJ2-3; D possibly corresponds to TRBD1 (5 bases). The CDR3 contains 15 residues. The germline V gene encodes CDR1 SGHRS and CDR2 YFSETQ. The ends were cut back, 7 bases at V and 3 bases at J, with 18 bases in the middle. The CDR3 DNA sequence: TGCGCCAGCCGGTGGGGCGGTAGTTTAACAGATACGCAGTATTTT. Translated, it gives CASRWGGSLTDTQYF.

V usage is TRBV5-1 and J usage is TRBJ1-6, with 7 positions matching TRBD1. The germline CDR1 and CDR2 sequences are SGHRS and YFSETQ. With V trimmed by 5 bases and J by 8 bases, 7 bases remained unmatched. The CDR3 has 14 amino acids. CDR3 sequence reads: CASSRGGVDSPLHF. Here the CDR3 DNA reads TGCGCCAGCAGTAGAGGGGGCGTGGATTCACCCCTCCACTTT.

The V and J genes are TRBV29-1 and TRBJ2-2; no clear D. This CDR3 contains 12 residues. Trimming stripped 5 bases from V and 5 bases from J, with 9 bases between. Germline V gene lookup returns CDR1 SQVTM and CDR2 ANQGSEA. This CDR3 is CSVSDKTGELFF. CDR3 in DNA: TGCAGCGTTTCTGACAAAACCGGGGAGCTGTTTTTT.

The chain carries TRBV5-4 and TRBJ2-5, with 12 bases fitting TRBD2. The J call is doubtful: the DNA matches TRBJ2-7 better. Germline loops: CDR1 SGHNT, CDR2 YYREEE (reference sequence). This CDR3 is 16 amino acids long. CDR3 protein: CASSLGLAGEYYEQYF. For the CDR3, the DNA is TGTGCCAGCAGCTTGGGACTAGCGGGGGAGTACTACGAGCAGTACTTC.

This clone was seen a single time. V gene TRBV30 combines with J gene TRBJ1-3; D gene unclear. The germline V gene encodes CDR1 GTSNPN and CDR2 SVGIG (reference sequence). The V and J ends lost 4 bases and 0 bases respectively, with 10 bases between them. The CDR3 length is 14 residues. CDR3 amino acids: CAWNTFGSGNTIYF. For the CDR3, the DNA is TGTGCCTGGAACACGTTTGGCTCTGGAAACACCATATATTTT.

The genes are TRBV19 and TRBJ2-3; D is possibly TRBD1 (6 bases). Trimming removed 7 bases at V and 1 base at J, with 12 bases between. CDR1 and CDR2 from the germline V gene are LNHDA and SQIVND (reference sequence). This CDR3 region has 14 residues. The CDR3 spells CASNGGKRTDTQYF. CDR3 bases: TGTGCCAGTAATGGGGGCAAGCGCACAGATACGCAGTATTTT.

The chain joins TRBV10-3 to TRBJ1-1; unclear D gene. The V gene lost 5 bases and the J gene lost 3 bases, with 10 bases spanning the gap. This CDR3 has 13 residues. Germline CDR1 is ENHRY and CDR2 is SYGVKD. Here the CDR3 DNA reads TGTGCCATCAGTCCCCGGCAGGACACTGAAGCTTTCTTT. It yields the protein CAISPRQDTEAFF.

This clone appeared a few times. The rearrangement uses TRBV7-8 and TRBJ2-7, with 8 nucleotides matching TRBD1. With 5 bases clipped from V and 2 bases from J, the junction kept 2 bases outside the gene matches. Germline V gene sequence: CDR1 SGHVS, CDR2 FQNEAQ. This CDR3 has 13 residues. CDR3 sequence (DNA): TGTGCCAGCAGCGTGGGACAGGCCTACGAGCAGTACTTC. This sequence encodes CASSVGQAYEQYF.

The chain has TRBV18 and TRBJ2-2; maybe TRBD2 (6 bases). This CDR3 is 15 amino acids long. Germline CDR1 is KGHSH and CDR2 is LQKENI. Trimming pared 3 bases from V and 4 bases from J, leaving 12 bases between. CDR3 region: CASSPEGAGTGELFF. The CDR3 coding sequence is TGTGCCAGCTCACCGGAGGGCGCGGGCACCGGGGAGCTGTTTTTT.

The chain uses TRBV2 and TRBJ2-2; 10 bases agree with TRBD1. Germline assignment: CDR1 SNHLY and CDR2 FYNNEI. This CDR3 is 16 amino acids long. Trimming removed 5 bases from V and 4 bases from J; junction bases left unmatched: 7. The CDR3 nucleotides are TGTGCCAGCAGTCATTACGGGACAGGGGTCACCGGGGAGCTGTTTTTT. Translation gives CASSHYGTGVTGELFF.

The chain links TRBV6-5 to TRBJ1-4, with D possibly TRBD1 on 6 matching bases. With 5 bases removed from V and 8 bases from J, the gap between germline ends came to 15 bases. The CDR3 runs 14 residues. CDR1 and CDR2 from the germline V gene are MNHEY and SVGAGI. CDR3 bases: TGTGCCAGCAGTCTCACAGGGAGAGGGGAAAAACTGTTTTTT. This encodes CASSLTGRGEKLFF.

This chain links TRBV7-2 with TRBJ2-5; maybe TRBD1 (5 bases). The CDR3 runs 13 residues. V was pared by 2 bases and J by 3 bases, with 7 bases between. Germline V gene lookup returns CDR1 SGHTA and CDR2 FQGNSA. CDR3 coding DNA: TGTGCCAGCAGCTTAACCAGGGAAGAGACCCAGTACTTC. Translated: CASSLTREETQYF.

The chain uses TRBV2 and TRBJ1-2; D is undetermined. Per the germline V gene, CDR1 is SNHLY and CDR2 is FYNNEI. The CDR3 spans 11 residues. V was trimmed by 8 bases and J by 4 bases, leaving 8 bases between them. This CDR3 is CASETVYGYTF. The CDR3 DNA sequence: TGTGCCAGCGAGACGGTCTATGGCTACACCTTC.

The chain recombines TRBV10-3 with TRBJ1-2; no firm D call. CDR3 length: 13 residues. Germline V CDR1 and CDR2: ENHRY, SYGVKD. V lost 4 bases, J lost 5 bases, and 11 bases lay in between. CDR3 nucleotide sequence: TGTGCCATCAGTGTAGGAGTAAAATATGGCTACACCTTC. This codes for CAISVGVKYGYTF.

The rearrangement links TRBV5-6 to TRBJ1-4, with a weak D call TRBD1 (5 bases). Germline CDR1 reads SGHDT; CDR2 reads YYEEEE. The CDR3 consists of 13 residues. V was clipped by 2 bases and J by 8 bases, with 10 bases between them. CDR3 in DNA: TGTGCCAGCAGCTTTGACAGCCAAGAAAAACTGTTTTTT. Translated, it gives CASSFDSQEKLFF. The variable domain in full, with the rest retrieved from reference TRBV5-6 and TRBJ1-4, is DAGVTQSPTHLIKTRGQQVTLRCSPKSGHDTVSWYQQALGQGPQFIFQYYEEEERQRGNFPDRFSGHQFPNYSSELNVNALLLGDSALYLCASSFDSQEKLFFGSGTQLSVL.

This clone showed up just a few times. V gene TRBV5-6 combines with J gene TRBJ1-3, with unresolved D. V was pared by 4 bases and J by 0 bases, with 8 bases between. The CDR3 contains 14 residues. CDR1 and CDR2 (germline): SGHDT, YYEEEE. CDR3: CASSTHSSGNTIYF. In DNA form, the CDR3 reads TGTGCCAGCAGCACTCATAGCTCTGGAAACACCATATATTTT.

CDR3: CASSFGAGGFHEQYF. The CDR3 coding sequence is TGTGCCAGCAGTTTCGGGGCAGGGGGCTTCCACGAGCAGTACTTC. V and J are TRBV27 and TRBJ2-7; 8 positions agree with TRBD1. V shed 3 bases, J shed 5 bases, and the junction held 9 bases outside the gene matches. Germline V CDR1 and CDR2: MNHEY, SMNVEV (reference sequence). This CDR3 contains 15 residues.

Concerning this clone: A read error may produce the germline difference seen at one junction end. This CDR3 is CASSLAPGVQETQYF. CDR3 bases: TGTGCTAGCAGCTTAGCCCCCGGGGTCCAAGAGACCCAGTACTTC. J is TRBJ2-5 and V is TRBV7-7, with a possible D match to TRBD2 (5 bases). The CDR3 covers 15 residues. CDR1 SSHAT and CDR2 FNYEAQ come from the germline V gene (reference sequence).

The rearrangement links TRBV7-2 to TRBJ2-2, with 7 bases aligning to TRBD2. Germline CDR1 SGHTA, CDR2 FQGNSA. The junction had 9 bases not matched to a gene; V was cut back by 5 bases and J by 6 bases. CDR3 length: 15 residues. The CDR3 DNA reads TGTGCCAGCAGCCGTCTAGGGAGGGAGGCCGGGGAGCTGTTTTTT. Translating it yields CASSRLGREAGELFF.

This clone was found once. The rearrangement uses TRBV28 and TRBJ2-3, with D possibly being TRBD2 (5 bases). Trimming removed 6 bases from V and 0 bases from J, with 16 bases in between. Germline CDR1 is MDHEN and CDR2 is SYDVKM. The CDR3 is 16 residues long. The CDR3 sequence: CASRLLSVPSTDTQYF. The CDR3 coding sequence is TGTGCCAGCAGACTCCTTAGCGTCCCTAGCACAGATACGCAGTATTTT.

This rearrangement joins TRBV7-3 to TRBJ2-2, with D perhaps matching TRBD1 (6 bases). This CDR3 contains 16 residues. Trimming removed 1 base at V and 3 bases at J, with 12 bases between. The V gene's germline CDR1 is SGHTA and CDR2 FQGTGA. The CDR3 nucleotides read TGTGCCAGCAGCTTAAACCGGCCAGGGGACACCGGGGAGCTGTTTTTT. It yields the protein CASSLNRPGDTGELFF. The complete variable domain, with remaining parts taken from reference TRBV7-3 and TRBJ2-2, reads GAGVSQTPSNKVTEKGKYVELRCDPISGHTALYWYRQSLGQGPEFLIYFQGTGAADDSGLPNDRFFAVRPEGSVSTLKIQRTERGDSAVYLCASSLNRPGDTGELFFGEGSRLTVL.